This T cell receptor beta chain was captured by sequencing in a study of early T cells in non-severe SARS-CoV-2 infection. The overall study: Chains were not paired, and sequencing was done on bulk RNA from unsorted whole blood.

Unique molecular identifiers (one per individual cDNA molecule) were attached. In TCRdb, the 5' RACE reads were re-called with MiXCR into one record per CDR3 protein. The sample has some 89,000 distinct CDR3 sequences, approximately 10% seen once. Whole-study findings and limits: Missing private and CD4 specificities, VDJdb matching favored anti-spike CD8 responses.

Germline CDR1 DFQATT, CDR2 SNEGSKA (reference sequence). The CDR3 covers 14 residues. The ends were cut back, 1 base at V and 4 bases at J, with 14 bases in the middle. With regard to this clonotype: What it binds is unknown.

This clonotype was sampled from an adult who was a healthcare worker with PCR-confirmed SARS-CoV-2 infection or an uninfected control (not recorded which). This chain links TRBV20-1 with TRBJ2-7, with a tentative D call TRBD2 (5 bases). The material was whole blood, obtained at baseline. Here the CDR3 DNA reads TGCAGTGCTAGAGGGAAAGGCCGGGGATACGAGCAGTACTTC. It is translated as CSARGKGRGYEQYF.